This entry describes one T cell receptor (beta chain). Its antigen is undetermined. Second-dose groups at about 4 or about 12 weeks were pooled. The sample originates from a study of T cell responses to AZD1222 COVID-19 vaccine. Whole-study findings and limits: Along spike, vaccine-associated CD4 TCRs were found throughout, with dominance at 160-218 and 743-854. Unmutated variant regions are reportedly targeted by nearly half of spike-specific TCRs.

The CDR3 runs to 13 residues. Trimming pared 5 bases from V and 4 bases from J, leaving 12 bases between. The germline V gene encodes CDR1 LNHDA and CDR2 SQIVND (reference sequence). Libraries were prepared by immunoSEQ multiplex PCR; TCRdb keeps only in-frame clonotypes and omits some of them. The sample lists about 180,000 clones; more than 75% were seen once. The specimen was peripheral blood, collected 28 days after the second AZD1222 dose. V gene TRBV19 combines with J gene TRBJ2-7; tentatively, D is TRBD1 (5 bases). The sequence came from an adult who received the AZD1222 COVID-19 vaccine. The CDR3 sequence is CASSGAPLYEQYF. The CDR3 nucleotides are TGTGCCAGTAGTGGGGCGCCTCTTTACGAGCAGTACTTC.